This TCR beta chain was sequenced in a study of cytomegalovirus exposure and HLA in healthy donors. Study-wide context: Of several hundred genotyped donors, roughly 80% clustered with self-reported Caucasian donors. Study conclusions and caveats: The later analysis indicated that the majority of CMV-associated TCR beta chains appeared HLA-restricted. Reported findings show TCR beta sequences accurately forecast HLA-A and HLA-B alleles in most subjects.

The PCR made use of 60 Vbeta and 13 Jbeta primers. As handled by the study authors: Roughly 10 million shared chains were among around 80 million unique TCR beta chains counted in a later analysis. Libraries were prepared by immunoSEQ multiplex PCR; TCRdb keeps only in-frame clonotypes and omits some of them. V, J and clone size were drawn from that table, and D and trimming were deduced from the DNA. The table shows under 200,000 clones, with around four fifths occurring only once. As to this clone: Its specificity is unknown.

The source is a woman aged 50 to 60 in good health and CMV-seropositive. The sample consisted of PBMCs.

CDR3 in amino acids: CASSLGVSGTYSYEQYF. The CDR3 bases are TGTGCCAGCAGCTTAGGGGTTAGCGGGACCTATTCCTACGAGCAGTACTTC. The J gene is TRBJ2-7, the V gene TRBV7-2; 8 bases map to TRBD2. Germline CDR1 reads SGHTA; CDR2 reads FQGNSA. This CDR3 has 17 residues. V shed 1 base, J shed 1 base, and the junction held 9 bases outside the gene matches.